This TCR beta chain was sequenced in a study of blood T cells in healthy people across ages. Study-wide points: Diversity figures based on one million T cells were deemed too low. More naive CD4+ cells and higher diversity marked long-lived donors relative to aged donors.

A J-beta primer mix and a sample-barcoded 5' primer were used in a second PCR of roughly 6 to 11 cycles. Each CDR3 protein is one row after TCRdb ran MiXCR on the 5' RACE reads. In the table there are roughly 550,000 distinct CDR3 sequences, around 24% of which are singletons. Many counts were recorded for this clonotype. What it binds is unknown. After removal of 6 bases from V and 4 bases from J, the junction contained 5 bases not matched to a gene. Germline lookup yields CDR1 MRHNA and CDR2 SNTAGT. The CDR3 totals 14 residues. The data also belong to a second study, concerning T cells of mothers and their children. That work states: It was found that thymic selection shapes TCR recombination output similarly in related and unrelated pairs.

The sample was blood. The TCR sequence derives from a boy between 5 and 17 years old in good health. V gene TRBV6-4 combines with J gene TRBJ2-2; 7 bases line up with TRBD1. The CDR3 region has the DNA TGTGCCAGCAGACCGACAGGGAGCACCGGGGAGCTGTTTTTT. It translates to CASRPTGSTGELFF.